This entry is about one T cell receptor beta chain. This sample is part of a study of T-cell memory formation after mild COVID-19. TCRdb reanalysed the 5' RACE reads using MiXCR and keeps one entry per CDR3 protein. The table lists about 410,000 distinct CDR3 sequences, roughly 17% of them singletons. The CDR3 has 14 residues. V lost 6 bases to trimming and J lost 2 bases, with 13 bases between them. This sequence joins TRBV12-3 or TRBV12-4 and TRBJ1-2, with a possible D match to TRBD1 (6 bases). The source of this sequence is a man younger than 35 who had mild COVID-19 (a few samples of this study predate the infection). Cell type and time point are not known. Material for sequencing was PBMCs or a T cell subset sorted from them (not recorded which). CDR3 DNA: TGTGCCAGCAGATCGGGCAGGGGCAACTATGGCTACACCTTC. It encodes CASRSGRGNYGYTF.